This entry lists 26 T cell receptor beta chains sequenced from one sample in a study of Ad26.COV2.S vaccination and SARS-CoV-2 variants. Treatment given: around 19 received Ad26.COV2.S at low or high dose, single or two shots; roughly 5 received placebo; per-sample allocation not given. On day 63 after the first injection, vaccine and placebo recipients gave samples. Assay used: immunoSEQ multiplex PCR; TCRdb lists only in-frame clones, some missing. The sample lists roughly 400,000 clones; roughly 90% were seen once. Sample: peripheral blood, taken in a trial of Ad26.COV2.S vaccine versus placebo. The receptors here all came from a person aged 18 to 65 who received the Ad26.COV2.S COVID-19 vaccine or a placebo.

This chain uses TRBV10-1 with TRBJ2-2; D is undetermined. In germline, CDR1 is WNHNN, CDR2 SYGVQD (reference sequence). The CDR3 is 15 residues long. V was clipped by 3 bases and J by 4 bases, with 12 bases between them. DNA for the CDR3: TGCGCCAGCAGTGAATCGCCGGCTTTCACCGGGGAGCTGTTTTTT. Translating it yields CASSESPAFTGELFF.

The chain has TRBV6-1 and TRBJ2-5; 9 positions agree with TRBD2. The junction had 4 bases not matched to a gene; V was cut back by 1 base and J by 1 base. Germline assignment: CDR1 MNHNS and CDR2 SASEGT. This CDR3 is built from 16 residues. The DNA for the CDR3 is TGTGCCAGCAGTGAAGGAATTAGCGGGGGCCAAGAGACCCAGTACTTC. Its protein product is CASSEGISGGQETQYF.

This chain links TRBV6-1 with TRBJ1-5; D is possibly TRBD1 (5 bases). Trimming cost V 2 bases and J 6 bases, with 11 bases left between them. This CDR3 region has 14 residues. Germline CDR1 and CDR2: MNHNS and SASEGT. For the CDR3, the DNA is TGTGCCAGCAGTGAATTGGGGGTGGTTCAGCCCCAGCATTTT. Translating it yields CASSELGVVQPQHF.

The genes are TRBV5-6 and TRBJ2-1, with D possibly being TRBD2 (6 bases). Trimming took 3 bases from V and 8 from J, leaving 12 bases between them. CDR1 and CDR2 (germline): SGHDT, YYEEEE. The CDR3 spans 13 residues. In nucleotides, the CDR3 is TGTGCCAGCAGCTATGGAGGGCCTTATGAGCAGTTCTTC. Protein: CASSYGGPYEQFF.

The chain is built from TRBV7-9 and TRBJ2-7, with 8 positions matching TRBD1. The CDR3 runs to 14 residues. Germline V lookup: CDR1 SEHNR, CDR2 FQNEAQ (reference sequence). With 3 bases clipped from V and 3 bases from J, the junction kept 4 bases outside the gene matches. The CDR3 DNA is TGTGCCAGCAGCTTCTCGGGACAGGACTACGAGCAGTACTTC. Translating it yields CASSFSGQDYEQYF.

The chain links TRBV30 to TRBJ1-1; 7 bases agree with TRBD1. From germline, CDR1 is GTSNPN and CDR2 SVGIG (reference sequence). The CDR3 consists of 13 residues. Trimming cost V 0 bases and J 11 bases; bases outside gene matches: 9. DNA for the CDR3: TGTGCCTGGAGTGTACAGGGGCGAAGAGGGGCTTTCTTT. This codes for CAWSVQGRRGAFF.

The chain is built from TRBV5-6 and TRBJ2-7; D may correspond to TRBD1 or TRBD2 (5 bases each). CDR3 length: 13 residues. Germline CDR1 and CDR2: SGHDT and YYEEEE. The V gene lost 2 bases and the J gene lost 1 base, with 7 bases spanning the gap. The CDR3 DNA is TGTGCCAGCAGCTTTGGGGGTTCCTACGAGCAGTACTTC. It yields the protein CASSFGGSYEQYF. Full variable domain (outside the CDR3, taken from reference TRBV5-6 and TRBJ2-7): DAGVTQSPTHLIKTRGQQVTLRCSPKSGHDTVSWYQQALGQGPQFIFQYYEEEERQRGNFPDRFSGHQFPNYSSELNVNALLLGDSALYLCASSFGGSYEQYFGPGTRLTVT.

V is TRBV6-2 or TRBV6-3 and J is TRBJ2-7, with D tentatively TRBD2 (5 bases). The V gene lost 5 bases and the J gene lost 5 bases, with 10 bases spanning the gap. Germline-derived CDR1 and CDR2 are MNHEY and SVGEGT. The CDR3 totals 12 residues. The CDR3 DNA follows: TGTGCCAGCAGTAGCGGCTCTCACGAGCAGTACTTC. This gives the protein CASSSGSHEQYF.

The CDR3: CASSVGMSSPGQETQYF. DNA of the CDR3: TGTGCCAGCAGCGTAGGAATGTCTAGTCCGGGCCAGGAGACCCAGTACTTC. The J gene is TRBJ2-5, the V gene TRBV9; D not certain. CDR1 is SGDLS and CDR2 is YYNGEE in the germline V gene. This CDR3 is 17 amino acids long. V was clipped by 0 bases and J by 5 bases, with 20 bases between them.

The chain carries TRBV9 and TRBJ1-1; the D is unclear. The V and J ends lost 1 base and 4 bases respectively, with 11 bases between them. Germline CDR1 SGDLS, CDR2 YYNGEE. The CDR3 covers 14 residues. The CDR3 DNA follows: TGTGCCAGCAGCGTATCTAGGGCGGGCACTGAAGCTTTCTTT. This sequence encodes CASSVSRAGTEAFF.

The chain uses TRBV25-1 and TRBJ2-5; D not resolved. The ends were cut back, 4 bases at V and 0 bases at J, with 9 bases in the middle. Germline V CDR1 and CDR2: MGHDK, SYGVNS. The CDR3 runs to 14 residues. CDR3 protein: CASSVDSYQETQYF. CDR3 in DNA: TGTGCCAGCAGTGTTGACTCGTACCAAGAGACCCAGTACTTC.

Only one count was recorded for this clone. V gene TRBV7-8 combines with J gene TRBJ2-5, with D hard to call. Per germline, CDR1 SGHVS and CDR2 FQNEAQ. The CDR3 runs 12 residues. Trimming removed 5 bases at V and 6 bases at J, with 10 bases between. The CDR3 loop is CASSPSIQTQYF. For the CDR3, the DNA is TGTGCCAGCAGCCCGTCAATACAGACCCAGTACTTC.

The rearrangement joins TRBV27 to TRBJ2-3; 7 bases agree with TRBD2. The length of the CDR3 is 15 residues. V shed 5 bases and J 5 bases; nucleotides not matched to a gene: 10. Germline assignment: CDR1 MNHEY and CDR2 SMNVEV (reference sequence). CDR3 residues: CASSTPGLRRDTQYF. Here the CDR3 DNA reads TGTGCCAGCAGTACACCGGGACTAAGGAGAGATACGCAGTATTTT.

The chain carries TRBV6-4 and TRBJ1-1, with D unclear. The V gene's germline CDR1 is MRHNA and CDR2 SNTAGT. The CDR3 extends over 13 amino acids. V shed 6 bases and J shed 2 bases, with 10 bases lying between them. The CDR3 is CASSDDRNTEAFF. CDR3 DNA sequence: TGTGCCAGCAGCGACGACCGTAACACTGAAGCTTTCTTT.

The chain combines TRBV7-9 with TRBJ2-6; 8 bases fit TRBD1. J gave up 1 base and V 7 bases, and 12 bases lay outside the gene matches. Germline CDR1 is SEHNR and CDR2 is FQNEAQ (reference sequence). This CDR3 is built from 18 residues. The CDR3 loop reads CASTPRTGQGSGANVLTF. The CDR3 DNA follows: TGTGCCAGCACCCCGCGTACAGGACAGGGATCTGGGGCCAACGTCCTGACTTTC. The full variable domain, its missing parts supplied by reference TRBV7-9 and TRBJ2-6, is DTGVSQNPRHKITKRGQNVTFRCDPISEHNRLYWYRQTLGQGPEFLTYFQNEAQLEKSRLLSDRFSAERPKGSFSTLEIQRTEQGDSAMYLCASTPRTGQGSGANVLTFGAGSRLTVL.

The chain links TRBV5-4 to TRBJ1-6; maybe TRBD1 (5 bases). This CDR3 region has 15 residues. V dropped 7 bases and J dropped 5 bases, with 16 bases sitting between them. The germline CDR1 and CDR2 sequences are SGHNT and YYREEE (reference sequence). The CDR3 region is CASAIRKGDNSPLHF. The CDR3 nucleotides are TGTGCCAGCGCAATTCGAAAAGGGGATAATTCACCCCTCCACTTT.

The chain recombines TRBV19 with TRBJ2-7, with 14 bases matching TRBD2. The germline V gene encodes CDR1 LNHDA and CDR2 SQIVND (reference sequence). CDR3 length: 16 residues. J was trimmed by 2 bases and V by 3 bases; bases with no gene match: 3. The CDR3 region is CASSIRLAGGPYEQYF. Here the CDR3 DNA reads TGTGCCAGTAGTATCCGACTAGCGGGGGGGCCCTACGAGCAGTACTTC.

V and J are TRBV6-6 and TRBJ1-5, with D unclear. The V and J ends lost 6 bases and 2 bases respectively, with 17 bases between them. The germline CDR1 and CDR2 sequences are MNHNY and SVGAGI (reference sequence). The CDR3 has 16 amino acids. CDR3 region: CASRPTTVGGNQPQHF. The DNA of the CDR3 is TGTGCCAGCAGACCTACGACGGTGGGAGGCAATCAGCCCCAGCATTTT.

The chain joins TRBV6-5 to TRBJ1-4; a weak D match, TRBD1 (5 bases). The ends were cut back, 2 bases at V and 7 bases at J, with 8 bases in the middle. The CDR3 totals 13 residues. The germline V gene has CDR1 MNHEY and CDR2 SVGAGI. CDR3 residues: CASSYPGGEKLFF. In DNA, the CDR3 is TGTGCCAGCAGTTACCCGGGGGGTGAAAAACTGTTTTTT.

The rearrangement links TRBV3-1 (or the pseudogene TRBV3-2) to TRBJ1-1; the D gene is possibly TRBD1 (5 bases). CDR1 and CDR2 from the germline V gene are LGHDT and YNNKEL (reference sequence). This CDR3 is 14 amino acids long. V shed 1 base and J shed 4 bases, with 10 bases lying between them. CDR3 amino acids: CASSQGQQTTEAFF. CDR3 nucleotides: TGTGCCAGCAGCCAAGGACAGCAGACCACTGAAGCTTTCTTT.

The J gene is TRBJ2-1, the V gene TRBV7-2; D is unclear. Between the trimmed V and J ends, which lost 1 base and 7 bases, there was a span of 11 bases. CDR1 and CDR2 (germline): SGHTA, FQGNSA. The CDR3 extends over 14 amino acids. CDR3 loop: CASSLGIVGNEQFF. CDR3 DNA: TGTGCCAGCAGCTTAGGGATAGTGGGTAATGAGCAGTTCTTC.

The genes are TRBV7-6 and TRBJ2-7; D gene unclear. V was trimmed by 0 bases and J by 2 bases, leaving 8 bases between them. Germline V gene data show CDR1 as SGHVS and CDR2 as FNYEAQ. CDR3 length equals 14 residues. CDR3 sequence (DNA): TGTGCCAGCAGCTTAGCGGGGAAACCCTACGAGCAGTACTTC. It encodes CASSLAGKPYEQYF.

The CDR3 sequence is CASSLARIAGGPDTQYF. CDR3 coding DNA: TGTGCCAGCAGCTTAGCGCGAATAGCGGGGGGGCCAGATACGCAGTATTTT. The chain uses TRBV7-2 and TRBJ2-3; 11 nucleotides agree with TRBD2. CDR3 length equals 17 residues. Germline V gives CDR1 SGHTA, CDR2 FQGNSA. V trimming: 0 bases; J trimming: 4 bases; junction bases outside the gene matches: 6.

This clone was seen a handful of times. The V and J genes are TRBV10-3 and TRBJ1-3; D is undetermined. The CDR3 loop spans 12 amino acids. Trimming shortened V by 11 bases and J by 2 bases, and 10 bases separated the two germline ends. CDR1 ENHRY and CDR2 SYGVKD come from the germline V gene. CDR3 protein: CAAGPAGNTIYF. The CDR3 DNA follows: TGTGCCGCCGGGCCAGCTGGAAACACCATATATTTT.

The rearrangement joins TRBV5-8 to TRBJ2-1; D is uncertain. CDR1 is SGHTS and CDR2 is YDEGEE in the germline V gene. The CDR3 contains 12 residues. Trimming cost V 0 bases and J 6 bases, with 4 bases left between them. CDR3 nucleotides: TGTGCCAGCAGCTTGGGCCGCAATGAGCAGTTCTTC. Translating it yields CASSLGRNEQFF.

V gene TRBV30 combines with J gene TRBJ1-2, with 7 bases that match TRBD1. The CDR3 covers 12 residues. CDR1 and CDR2 from the germline V gene are GTSNPN and SVGIG (reference sequence). Losses at the gene ends were 5 bases for V and 6 bases for J; bases not matched to a gene: 6. The CDR3 region is CAWAAGGDGYTF. CDR3 bases: TGTGCCTGGGCCGCAGGGGGGGATGGCTACACCTTC.